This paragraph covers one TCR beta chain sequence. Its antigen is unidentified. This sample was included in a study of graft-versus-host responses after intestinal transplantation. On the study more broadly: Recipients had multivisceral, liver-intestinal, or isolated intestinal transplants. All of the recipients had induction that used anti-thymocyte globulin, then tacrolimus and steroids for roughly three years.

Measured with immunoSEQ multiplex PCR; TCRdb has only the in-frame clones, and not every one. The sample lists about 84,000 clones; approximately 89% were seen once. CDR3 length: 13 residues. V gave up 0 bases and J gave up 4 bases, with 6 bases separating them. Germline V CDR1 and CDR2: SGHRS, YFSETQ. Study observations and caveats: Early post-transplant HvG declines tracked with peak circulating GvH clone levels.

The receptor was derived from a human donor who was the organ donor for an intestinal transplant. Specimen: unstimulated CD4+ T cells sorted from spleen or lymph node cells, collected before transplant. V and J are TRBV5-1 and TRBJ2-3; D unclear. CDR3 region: CASSLEASDTQYF. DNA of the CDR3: TGCGCCAGCAGCTTGGAAGCCTCAGATACGCAGTATTTT.